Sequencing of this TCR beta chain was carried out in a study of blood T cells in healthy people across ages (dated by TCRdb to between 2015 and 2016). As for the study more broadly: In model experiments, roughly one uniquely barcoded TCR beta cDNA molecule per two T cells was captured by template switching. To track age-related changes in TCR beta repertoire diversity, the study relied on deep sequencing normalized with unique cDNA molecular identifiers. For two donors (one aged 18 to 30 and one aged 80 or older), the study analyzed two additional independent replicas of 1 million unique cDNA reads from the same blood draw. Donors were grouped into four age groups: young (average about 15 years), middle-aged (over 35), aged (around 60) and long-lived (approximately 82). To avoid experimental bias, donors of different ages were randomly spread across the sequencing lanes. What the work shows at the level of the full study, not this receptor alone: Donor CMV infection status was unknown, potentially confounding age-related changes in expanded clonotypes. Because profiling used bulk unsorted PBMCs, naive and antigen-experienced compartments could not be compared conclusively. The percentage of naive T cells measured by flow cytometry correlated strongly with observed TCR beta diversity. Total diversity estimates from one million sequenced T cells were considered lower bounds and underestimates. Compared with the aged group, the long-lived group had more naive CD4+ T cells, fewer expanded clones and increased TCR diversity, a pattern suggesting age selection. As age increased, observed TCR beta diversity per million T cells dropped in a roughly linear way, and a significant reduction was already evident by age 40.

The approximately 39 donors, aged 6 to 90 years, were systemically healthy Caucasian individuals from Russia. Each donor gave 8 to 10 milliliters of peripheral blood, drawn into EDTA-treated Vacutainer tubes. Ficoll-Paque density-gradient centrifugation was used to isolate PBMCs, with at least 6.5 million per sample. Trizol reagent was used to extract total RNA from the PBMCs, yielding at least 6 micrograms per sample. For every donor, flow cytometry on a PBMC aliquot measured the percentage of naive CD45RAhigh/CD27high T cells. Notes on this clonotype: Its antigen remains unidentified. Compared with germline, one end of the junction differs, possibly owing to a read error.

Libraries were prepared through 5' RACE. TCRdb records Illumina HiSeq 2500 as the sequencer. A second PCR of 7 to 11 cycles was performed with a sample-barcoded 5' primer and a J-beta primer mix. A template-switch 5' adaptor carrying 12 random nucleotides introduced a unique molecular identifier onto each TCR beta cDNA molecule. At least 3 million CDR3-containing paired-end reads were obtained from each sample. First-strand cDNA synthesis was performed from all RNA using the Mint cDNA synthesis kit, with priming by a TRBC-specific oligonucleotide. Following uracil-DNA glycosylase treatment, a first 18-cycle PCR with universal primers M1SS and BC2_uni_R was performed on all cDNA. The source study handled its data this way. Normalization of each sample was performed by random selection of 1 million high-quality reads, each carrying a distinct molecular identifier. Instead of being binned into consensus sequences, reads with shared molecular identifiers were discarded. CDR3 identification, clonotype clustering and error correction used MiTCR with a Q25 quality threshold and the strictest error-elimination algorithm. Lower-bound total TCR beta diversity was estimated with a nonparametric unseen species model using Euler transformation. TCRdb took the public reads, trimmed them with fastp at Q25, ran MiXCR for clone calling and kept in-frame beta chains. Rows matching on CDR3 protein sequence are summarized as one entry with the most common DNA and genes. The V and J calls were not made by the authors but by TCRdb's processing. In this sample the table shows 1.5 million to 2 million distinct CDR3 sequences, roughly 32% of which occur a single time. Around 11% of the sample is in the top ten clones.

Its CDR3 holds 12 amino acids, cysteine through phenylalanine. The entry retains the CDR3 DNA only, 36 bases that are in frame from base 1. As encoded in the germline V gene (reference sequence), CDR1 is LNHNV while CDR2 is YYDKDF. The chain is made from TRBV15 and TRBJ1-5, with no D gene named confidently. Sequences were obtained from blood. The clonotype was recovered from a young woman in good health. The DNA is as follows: TGTGCCGCCAGCAGAGACGACCAGCCCCAGCATTTT. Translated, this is CAASRDDQPQHF. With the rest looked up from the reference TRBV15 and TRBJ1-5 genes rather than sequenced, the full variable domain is DAMVIQNPRYQVTQFGKPVTLSCSQTLNHNVMYWYQQKSSQAPKLLFHYYDKDFNNEADTPDNFQSRRPNTSFCFLDIRSPGLGDTAMYLCAASRDDQPQHFGDGTRLSIL.